This T cell receptor beta chain was sequenced for a study of blood T cells in healthy people across ages. Findings and limits, study-wide: Naive CD4+ cell counts and diversity both ran higher in long-lived than in aged donors.

This clonotype has ten or more counts. What it binds is unknown. This CDR3 spans 13 amino acids. The germline V and J ends were trimmed by 1 base and 5 bases, with 9 bases remaining between them. A J-beta primer mix and a sample-barcoded 5' primer were used in a second PCR of about 7 to 12 cycles. TCRdb ran MiXCR on the 5' RACE reads and lists one entry per CDR3 protein. This repertoire shows around 1.7 million distinct CDR3 sequences, over 25% found once; its top ten account for roughly 8%. This rearrangement joins TRBV12-3 or TRBV12-4 to TRBJ2-7; the D gene could be TRBD1 or TRBD2 (5 bases each). Sample: blood. The sequence came from a woman in her twenties or thirties in good health. CDR3 in DNA: TGTGCCAGCAGTTTAGACGGGACGGACGAGCAGTACTTC. It translates to CASSLDGTDEQYF.